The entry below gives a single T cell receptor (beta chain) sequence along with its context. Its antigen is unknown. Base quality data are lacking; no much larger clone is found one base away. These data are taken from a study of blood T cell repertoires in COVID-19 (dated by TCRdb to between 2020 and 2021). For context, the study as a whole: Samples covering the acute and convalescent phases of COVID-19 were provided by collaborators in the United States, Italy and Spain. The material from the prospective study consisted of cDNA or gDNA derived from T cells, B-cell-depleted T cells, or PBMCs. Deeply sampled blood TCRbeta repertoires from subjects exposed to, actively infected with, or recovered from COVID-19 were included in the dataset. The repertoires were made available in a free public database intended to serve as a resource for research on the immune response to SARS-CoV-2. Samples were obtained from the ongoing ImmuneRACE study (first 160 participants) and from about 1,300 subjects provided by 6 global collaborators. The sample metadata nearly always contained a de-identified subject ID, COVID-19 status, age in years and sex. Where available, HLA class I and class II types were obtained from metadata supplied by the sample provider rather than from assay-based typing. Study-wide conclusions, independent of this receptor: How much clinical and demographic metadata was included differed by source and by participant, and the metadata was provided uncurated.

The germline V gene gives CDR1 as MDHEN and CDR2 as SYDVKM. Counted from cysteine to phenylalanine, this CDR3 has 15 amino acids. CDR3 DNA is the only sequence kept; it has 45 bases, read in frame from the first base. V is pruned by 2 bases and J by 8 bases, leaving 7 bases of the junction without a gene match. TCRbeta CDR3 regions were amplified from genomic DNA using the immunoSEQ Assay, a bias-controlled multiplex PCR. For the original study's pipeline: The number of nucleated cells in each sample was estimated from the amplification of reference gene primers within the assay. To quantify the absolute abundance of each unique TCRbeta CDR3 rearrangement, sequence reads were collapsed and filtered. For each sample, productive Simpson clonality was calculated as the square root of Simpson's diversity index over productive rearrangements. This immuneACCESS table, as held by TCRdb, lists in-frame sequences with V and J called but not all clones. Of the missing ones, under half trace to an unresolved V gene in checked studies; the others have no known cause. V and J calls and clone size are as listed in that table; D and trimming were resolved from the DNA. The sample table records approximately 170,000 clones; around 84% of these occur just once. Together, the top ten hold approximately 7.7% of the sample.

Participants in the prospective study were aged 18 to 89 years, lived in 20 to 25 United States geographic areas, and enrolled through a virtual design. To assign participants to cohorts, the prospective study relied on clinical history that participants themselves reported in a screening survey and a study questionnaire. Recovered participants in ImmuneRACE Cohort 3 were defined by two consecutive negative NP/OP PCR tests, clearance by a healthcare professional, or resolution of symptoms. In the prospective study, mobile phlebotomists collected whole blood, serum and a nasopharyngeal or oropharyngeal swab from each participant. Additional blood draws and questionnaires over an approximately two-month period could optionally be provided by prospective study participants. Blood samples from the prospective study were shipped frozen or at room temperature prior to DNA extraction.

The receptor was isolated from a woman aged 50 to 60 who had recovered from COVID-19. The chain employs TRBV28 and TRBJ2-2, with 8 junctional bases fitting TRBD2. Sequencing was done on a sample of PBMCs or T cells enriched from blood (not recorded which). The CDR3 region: CASSLHTSGRGELFF. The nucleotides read TGTGCCAGCAGTTTACACACAAGCGGGAGAGGGGAGCTGTTTTTT.